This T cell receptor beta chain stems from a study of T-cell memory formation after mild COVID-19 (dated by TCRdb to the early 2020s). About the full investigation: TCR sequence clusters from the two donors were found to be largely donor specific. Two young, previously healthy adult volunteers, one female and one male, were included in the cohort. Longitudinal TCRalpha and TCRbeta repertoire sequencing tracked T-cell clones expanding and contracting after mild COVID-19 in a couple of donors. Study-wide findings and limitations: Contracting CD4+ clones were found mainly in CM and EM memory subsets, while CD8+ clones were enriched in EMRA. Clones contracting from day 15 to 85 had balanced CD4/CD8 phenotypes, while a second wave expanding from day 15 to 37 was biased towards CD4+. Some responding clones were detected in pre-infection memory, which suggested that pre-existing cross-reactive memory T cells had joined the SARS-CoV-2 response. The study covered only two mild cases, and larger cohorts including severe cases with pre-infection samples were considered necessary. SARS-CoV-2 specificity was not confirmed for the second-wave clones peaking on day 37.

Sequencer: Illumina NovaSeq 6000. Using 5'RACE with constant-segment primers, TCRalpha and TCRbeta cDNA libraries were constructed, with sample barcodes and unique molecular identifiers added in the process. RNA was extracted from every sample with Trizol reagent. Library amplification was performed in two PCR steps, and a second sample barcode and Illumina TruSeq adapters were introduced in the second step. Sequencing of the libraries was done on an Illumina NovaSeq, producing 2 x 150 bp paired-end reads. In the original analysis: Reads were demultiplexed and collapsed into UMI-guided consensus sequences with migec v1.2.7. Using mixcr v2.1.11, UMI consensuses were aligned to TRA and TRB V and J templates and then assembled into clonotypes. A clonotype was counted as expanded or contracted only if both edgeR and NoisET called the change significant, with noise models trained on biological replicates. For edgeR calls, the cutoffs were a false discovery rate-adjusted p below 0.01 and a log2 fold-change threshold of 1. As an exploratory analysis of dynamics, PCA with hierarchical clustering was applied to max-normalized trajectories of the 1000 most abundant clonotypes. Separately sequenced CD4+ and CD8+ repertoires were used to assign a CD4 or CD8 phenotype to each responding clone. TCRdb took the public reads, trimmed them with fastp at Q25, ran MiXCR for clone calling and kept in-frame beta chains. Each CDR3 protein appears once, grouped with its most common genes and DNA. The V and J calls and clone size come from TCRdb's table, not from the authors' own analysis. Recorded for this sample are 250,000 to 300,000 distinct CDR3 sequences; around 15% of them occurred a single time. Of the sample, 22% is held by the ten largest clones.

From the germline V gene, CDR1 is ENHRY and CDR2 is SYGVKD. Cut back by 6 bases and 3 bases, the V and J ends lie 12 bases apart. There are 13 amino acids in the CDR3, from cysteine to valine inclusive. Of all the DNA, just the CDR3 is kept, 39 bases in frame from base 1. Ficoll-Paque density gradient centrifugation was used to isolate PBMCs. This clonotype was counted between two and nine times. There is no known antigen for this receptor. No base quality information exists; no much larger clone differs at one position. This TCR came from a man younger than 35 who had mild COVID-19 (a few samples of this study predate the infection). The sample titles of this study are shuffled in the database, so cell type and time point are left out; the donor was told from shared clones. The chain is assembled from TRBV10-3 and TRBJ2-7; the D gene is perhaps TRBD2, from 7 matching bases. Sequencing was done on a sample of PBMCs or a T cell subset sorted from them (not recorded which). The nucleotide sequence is TGTGCCATCAGAGGGGGGGACGGCTACGAGCAGTACGTC. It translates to CAIRGGDGYEQYV.